These T cell receptor beta chains were read from a single sample in a study of molecular identifiers for immune sequencing clone quantification. TCRdb called the PCR reads again in MiXCR, with one record for every CDR3 protein. The sample has about 500,000 distinct CDR3 sequences, about 22% seen once. The sequencing input was naive CD8+ T cells from blood, with Jurkat cell RNA spiked in. All receptors come from a human donor in good health. Some libraries in this study had Jurkat cell RNA spiked in. The CDR3 runs from the conserved cysteine through the conserved F or W. Fields, in order: clone size, V gene, J gene, CDR3 length, D gene, CDR3 DNA, CDR3 protein. D genes are given only for firm matches. Clone size, where shown, is once, few, many, or a class for clones that have expanded.

>many|TRBV19|TRBJ2-5|15|TRBD2
TGTGCCAGTAGTATAGGTTCTAGCGGCCAAGAGACCCAGTACTTC
CASSIGSSGQETQYF
>many|TRBV5-1|TRBJ2-7|16|NA
TGCGCCAGCAGGGGGCATACGACGCTGAGCTCCTACGAGCAGTACTTC
CASRGHTTLSSYEQYF
>many|TRBV5-1|TRBJ2-1|16|NA
TGCGCCAGCAGCCCGCATGAATCCCCGGCGGGCCATGAGCAGTTCTTC
CASSPHESPAGHEQFF
>many|TRBV4-3|TRBJ1-1|15|NA
TGCGCCAGCAGCCAAGATTCAACAGGGTACACTGAAGCTTTCTTT
CASSQDSTGYTEAFF
>NA|TRBV30|TRBJ1-4|13|NA
TGTGCCTGGAGTGGAGGGGTGGGCGAAAAACTGTTTTTT
CAWSGGVGEKLFF
>many|TRBV6-6|TRBJ2-3|16|NA
TGTGCCAGCAGTTACTCGAACCCACAGTTTACAGATACGCAGTATTTT
CASSYSNPQFTDTQYF
>many|TRBV27|TRBJ2-7|14|TRBD1
TGTGCCAGCAGTTTAAGGGGACAGACCTACGAGCAGTACTTC
CASSLRGQTYEQYF
>NA|TRBV11-2|TRBJ2-1|13|NA
TGTGCCAGCAGCAAGGGACCAGCGGATGAGCAGTTCTTC
CASSKGPADEQFF
>many|TRBV7-9|TRBJ2-2|15|NA
TGTGCCAGCAGCCCCACGGCAGGCTCCACCGGGGAGCTGTTTTTT
CASSPTAGSTGELFF
>many|TRBV13|TRBJ1-1|14|NA
TGTGCCAGCAGCCCGTGGGATATGAACACTGAAGCTTTCTTT
CASSPWDMNTEAFF
>many|TRBV12-3/TRBV12-4|TRBJ2-3|15|TRBD2
TGTGCCAGCAGGGGACTAGCGGGATTCACAGATACGCAGTATTTT
CASRGLAGFTDTQYF
>NA|TRBV15|TRBJ1-5|16|TRBD1
TGTGCCACCAGCAGACCGGGACAGACTTTCAATCAGCCCCAGCATTTT
CATSRPGQTFNQPQHF
>few|TRBV27|TRBJ2-7|13|NA
TGTGCCAGCAGCCTCGCCGGGGTCTGGGAGCAGTACTTC
CASSLAGVWEQYF
>NA|TRBV19|TRBJ2-7|14|TRBD2
TGTGCCAGTAGTATGAAACTAGCGGTCTACGAGCAGTACTTC
CASSMKLAVYEQYF
>few|TRBV12-3/TRBV12-4|TRBJ2-6|15|NA
TGTGCCAGCAGTTTTGCGGGGCCTGGGGCCAACGTCCTGACTTTC
CASSFAGPGANVLTF
>few|TRBV7-9|TRBJ2-3|18|TRBD1
TGTGCCAGCAGCGCCGTCCCGGGACAGGTCCCGCGCACAGATACGCAGTATTTT
CASSAVPGQVPRTDTQYF
>NA|TRBV27|TRBJ1-1|16|NA
TGTGCCAGCAGTTTGGTTCTTCCGGGGGCCGGAACTGAAGCTTTCTTT
CASSLVLPGAGTEAFF
>many|TRBV20-1|TRBJ1-1|13|NA
TGCAGTGCTAGACAGGGAGTGGACACTGAAGCTTTCTTT
CSARQGVDTEAFF
>many|TRBV6-2/TRBV6-3|TRBJ1-1|14|NA
TGTGCCAGCAGTTCGGCAGGGAGGTCCACTGAAGCTTTCTTT
CASSSAGRSTEAFF